The TCR beta chain under discussion was sequenced for a study of cytomegalovirus exposure and HLA in healthy donors. Study-level results: Later, an analysis showed that TCR beta chains associated with HLA were more clonally expanded than others that were equally common. Previously analyzed data showed that most TCR beta V segments were productive at a frequency of about 90% or about 30%. Several of the most significant clusters were apparently associated with common viral pathogens in a later analysis. Later analysis demonstrated an association between a missense DCLRE1C variant and TCR beta V- and J-gene trimming.

The CDR3 has 14 amino acids. V shed 6 bases and J shed 0 bases, with 12 bases lying between them. Germline V CDR1 and CDR2: SQVTM, ANQGSEA. 13 Jbeta primers and 60 Vbeta primers were used for the PCR. Assay used: immunoSEQ multiplex PCR; TCRdb lists only in-frame clones, some missing. The sample lists over 85,000 clones, about 80% occurring once. This clone came up a few times. The antigen is undetermined. The genes are TRBV29-1 and TRBJ2-4, with D perhaps TRBD2 (6 bases). The TCR was taken from a man aged 40-50 years in good health and CMV-seronegative. The sequencing sample was made of PBMCs. The CDR3 loop reads CSVGTVLAKNIQYF. CDR3 coding DNA: TGCAGCGTCGGGACTGTTCTAGCCAAAAACATTCAGTACTTC.